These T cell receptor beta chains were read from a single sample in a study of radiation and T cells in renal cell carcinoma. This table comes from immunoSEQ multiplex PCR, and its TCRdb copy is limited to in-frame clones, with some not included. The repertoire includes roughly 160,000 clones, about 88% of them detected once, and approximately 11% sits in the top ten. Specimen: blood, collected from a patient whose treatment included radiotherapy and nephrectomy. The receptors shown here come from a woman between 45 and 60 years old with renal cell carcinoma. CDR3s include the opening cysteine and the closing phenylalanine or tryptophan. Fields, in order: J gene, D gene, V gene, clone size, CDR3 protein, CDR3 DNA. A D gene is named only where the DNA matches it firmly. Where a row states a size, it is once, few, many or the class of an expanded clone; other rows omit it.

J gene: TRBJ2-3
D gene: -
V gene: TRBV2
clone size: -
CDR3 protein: CAIPGGPADTQYF
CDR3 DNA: TGTGCCATCCCCGGGGGGCCCGCAGATACGCAGTATTTT

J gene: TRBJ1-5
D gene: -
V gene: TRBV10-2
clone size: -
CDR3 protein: CASSERGGNQPQHF
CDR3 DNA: TGCGCCAGCAGTGAGAGGGGAGGAAATCAGCCCCAGCATTTT

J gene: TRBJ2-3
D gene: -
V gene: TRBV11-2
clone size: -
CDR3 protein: CASSPLGDTQYF
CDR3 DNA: TGTGCCAGCAGCCCGCTAGGGGATACGCAGTATTTT

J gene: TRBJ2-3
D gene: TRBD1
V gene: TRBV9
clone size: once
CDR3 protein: CASSVEGTGGPYSTDTQYF
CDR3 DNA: TGTGCCAGCAGCGTAGAAGGGACAGGGGGCCCCTATAGCACAGATACGCAGTATTTT

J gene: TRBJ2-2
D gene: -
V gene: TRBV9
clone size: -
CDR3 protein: CASSVAWRTGELFF
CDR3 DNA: TGTGCCAGCAGCGTAGCATGGAGGACCGGGGAGCTGTTTTTT

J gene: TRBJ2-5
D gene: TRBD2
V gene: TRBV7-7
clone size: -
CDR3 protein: CASSLAGSDQETQYF
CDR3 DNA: TGTGCTAGCAGCTTAGCGGGGTCAGACCAAGAGACCCAGTACTTC

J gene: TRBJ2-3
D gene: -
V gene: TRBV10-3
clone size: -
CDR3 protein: CAISFGGDGNTQYF
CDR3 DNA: TGTGCCATCAGTTTCGGAGGAGATGGGAATACGCAGTATTTT

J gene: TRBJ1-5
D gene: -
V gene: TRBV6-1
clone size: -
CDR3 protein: CASSENRNQPQHF
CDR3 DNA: TGTGCCAGCAGTGAAAACCGCAATCAGCCCCAGCATTTT

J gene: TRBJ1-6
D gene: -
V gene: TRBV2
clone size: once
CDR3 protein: CASSAGSSPLHF
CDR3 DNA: TGTGCCAGCAGCGCAGGAAGCTCACCCCTCCACTTT

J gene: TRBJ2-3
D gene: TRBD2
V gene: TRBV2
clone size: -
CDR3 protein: CASTLQRGGLTDTQYF
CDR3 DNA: TGTGCCAGCACCCTTCAGCGGGGGGGACTCACAGATACGCAGTATTTT

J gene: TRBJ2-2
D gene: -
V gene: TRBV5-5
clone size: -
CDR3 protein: CASSFRGLGTGELFF
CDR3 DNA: TGTGCCAGCAGCTTTAGGGGGTTAGGAACCGGGGAGCTGTTTTTT

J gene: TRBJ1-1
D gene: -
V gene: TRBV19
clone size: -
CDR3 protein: CASRLRTENTEAFF
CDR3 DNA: TGTGCCAGTAGGTTGCGGACAGAGAACACTGAAGCTTTCTTT

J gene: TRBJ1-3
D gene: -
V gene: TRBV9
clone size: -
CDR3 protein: CASSVEGSGNTIYF
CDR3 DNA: TGTGCCAGCAGCGTAGAAGGATCTGGAAACACCATATATTTT

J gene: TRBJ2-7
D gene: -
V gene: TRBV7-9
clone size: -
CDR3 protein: CASSSEGYSYEQYF
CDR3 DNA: TGTGCCAGCAGCTCGGAGGGGTACTCCTACGAGCAGTACTTC

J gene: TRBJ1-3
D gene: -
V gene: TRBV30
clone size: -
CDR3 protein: CAWSPRETIYF
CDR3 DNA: TGTGCCTGGAGTCCACGGGAAACCATATATTTT

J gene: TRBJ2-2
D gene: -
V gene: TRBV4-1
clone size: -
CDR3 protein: CASSQDRDFTAGELFF
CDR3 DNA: TGCGCCAGCAGCCAAGATAGGGACTTTACGGCCGGGGAGCTGTTTTTT

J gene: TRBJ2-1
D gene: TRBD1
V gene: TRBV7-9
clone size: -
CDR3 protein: CASSGQGVNEQFF
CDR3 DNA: TGTGCCAGCAGCGGGCAGGGGGTTAATGAGCAGTTCTTC

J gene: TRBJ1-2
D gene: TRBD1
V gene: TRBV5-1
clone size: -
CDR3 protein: CASSLVLGQGQGYTF
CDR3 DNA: TGCGCCAGCAGCTTGGTACTGGGACAGGGGCAAGGCTACACCTTC

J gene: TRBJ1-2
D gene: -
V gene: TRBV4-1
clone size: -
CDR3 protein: CASSQASGAGSGYTF
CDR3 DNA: TGCGCCAGCAGCCAAGCGTCCGGGGCGGGTTCTGGCTACACCTTC

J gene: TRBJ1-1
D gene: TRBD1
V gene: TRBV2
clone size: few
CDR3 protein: CASRRTGNTEAFF
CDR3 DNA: TGTGCCAGCAGACGGACAGGGAACACTGAAGCTTTCTTT

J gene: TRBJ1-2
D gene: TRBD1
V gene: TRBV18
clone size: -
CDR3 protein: CASSPRQGGNYGYTF
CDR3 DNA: TGTGCCAGCTCACCCAGACAGGGCGGAAACTATGGCTACACCTTC

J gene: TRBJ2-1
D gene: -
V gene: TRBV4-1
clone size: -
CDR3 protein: CASSQTGQGSRNEQFF
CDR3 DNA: TGCGCCAGCAGCCAAACGGGGCAGGGGTCGCGTAATGAGCAGTTCTTC

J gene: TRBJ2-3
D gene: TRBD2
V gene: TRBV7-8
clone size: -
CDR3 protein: CASSSRIAGPTGDTQYF
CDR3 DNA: TGTGCCAGCAGCTCAAGGATAGCGGGACCCACAGGGGATACGCAGTATTTT

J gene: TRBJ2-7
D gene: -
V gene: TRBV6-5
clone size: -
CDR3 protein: CASSSLGEQYF
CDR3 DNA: TGTGCCAGCAGTTCCCTCGGCGAGCAGTACTTC

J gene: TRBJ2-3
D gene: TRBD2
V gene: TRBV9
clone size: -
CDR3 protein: CASSVSPASGATDTQYF
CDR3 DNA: TGTGCCAGCAGCGTAAGCCCCGCTAGCGGGGCCACAGATACGCAGTATTTT

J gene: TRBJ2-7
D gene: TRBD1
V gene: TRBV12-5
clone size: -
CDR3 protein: CASGLGGQGPLSEQYF
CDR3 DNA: TGTGCTAGTGGTTTGGGGGGACAGGGGCCTTTATCCGAGCAGTACTTC

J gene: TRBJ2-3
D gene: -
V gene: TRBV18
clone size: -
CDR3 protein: CASSFQGTDTQYF
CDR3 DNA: TGTGCCAGCTCATTCCAGGGCACAGATACGCAGTATTTT

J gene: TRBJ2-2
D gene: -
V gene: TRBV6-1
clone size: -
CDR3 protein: CASSAWVGPGELFF
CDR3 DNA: TGTGCCAGCAGCGCCTGGGTGGGCCCCGGGGAGCTGTTTTTT

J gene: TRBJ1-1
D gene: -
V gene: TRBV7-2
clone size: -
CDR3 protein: CASSRQVNTEAFF
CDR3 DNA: TGTGCCAGCAGCAGGCAGGTGAACACTGAAGCTTTCTTT

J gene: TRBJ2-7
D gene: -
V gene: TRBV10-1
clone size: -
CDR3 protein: CASSDARTNGHDEQYF
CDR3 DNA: TGCGCCAGCAGTGATGCGCGTACGAATGGCCACGACGAGCAGTACTTC

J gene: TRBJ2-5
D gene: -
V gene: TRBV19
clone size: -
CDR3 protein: CASSFPGQETQYF
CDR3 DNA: TGTGCCAGTAGTTTCCCGGGACAAGAGACCCAGTACTTC

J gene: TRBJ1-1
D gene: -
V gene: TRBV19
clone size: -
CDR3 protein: CATRNPLNTEAFF
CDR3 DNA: TGTGCCACCCGCAACCCCCTGAACACTGAAGCTTTCTTT

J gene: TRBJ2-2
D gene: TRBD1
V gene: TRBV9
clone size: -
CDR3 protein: CASSSGTANTGELFF
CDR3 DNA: TGTGCCAGCAGTTCCGGGACAGCGAACACCGGGGAGCTGTTTTTT

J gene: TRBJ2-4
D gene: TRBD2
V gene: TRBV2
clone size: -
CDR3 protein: CASSDLTSGGSKNIQYF
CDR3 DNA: TGTGCCAGCAGTGATCTGACTAGCGGGGGGTCAAAAAACATTCAGTACTTC

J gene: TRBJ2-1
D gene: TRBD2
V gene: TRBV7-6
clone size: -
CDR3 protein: CASSPPRGGQGEQFF
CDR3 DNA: TGTGCCAGCAGCCCTCCACGCGGGGGTCAGGGTGAGCAGTTCTTC

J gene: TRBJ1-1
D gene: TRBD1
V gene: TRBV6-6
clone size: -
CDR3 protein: CASKSGTGGTEAFF
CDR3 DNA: TGTGCCAGCAAGTCCGGGACAGGGGGCACTGAAGCTTTCTTT

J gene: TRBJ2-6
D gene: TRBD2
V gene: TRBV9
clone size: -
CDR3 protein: CASSPRTSGVSGANVLTF
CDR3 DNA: TGTGCCAGCAGCCCCCGGACTAGCGGGGTCTCTGGGGCCAACGTCCTGACTTTC

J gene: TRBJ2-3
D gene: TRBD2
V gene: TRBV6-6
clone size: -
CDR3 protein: CASSTGTSGGNTQYF
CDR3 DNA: TGTGCCAGCAGTACGGGGACTAGCGGGGGAAATACGCAGTATTTT

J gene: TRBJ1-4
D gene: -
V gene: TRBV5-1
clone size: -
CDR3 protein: CASSLVPPTGNSNEKLFF
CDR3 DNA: TGCGCCAGCAGCTTGGTTCCGCCTACGGGCAATAGTAATGAAAAACTGTTTTTT

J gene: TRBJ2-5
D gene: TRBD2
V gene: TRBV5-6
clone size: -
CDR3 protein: CASSGAGVGETQYF
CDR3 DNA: TGTGCCAGCAGCGGCGCGGGGGTAGGAGAGACCCAGTACTTC

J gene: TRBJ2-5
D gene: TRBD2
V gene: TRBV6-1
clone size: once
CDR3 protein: CASYARAGGRETQYF
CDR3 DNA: TGTGCCAGCTACGCCCGAGCGGGGGGGCGAGAGACCCAGTACTTC

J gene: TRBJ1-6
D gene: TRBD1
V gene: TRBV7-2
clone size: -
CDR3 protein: CASSLLGQGYNSPLHF
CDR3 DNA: TGTGCCAGCAGCTTGTTGGGACAGGGATATAATTCACCCCTCCACTTT

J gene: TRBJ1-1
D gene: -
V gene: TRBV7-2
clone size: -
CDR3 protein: CASSSPRAGTEAFF
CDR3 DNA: TGTGCCAGCAGCTCCCCAAGGGCTGGGACTGAAGCTTTCTTT

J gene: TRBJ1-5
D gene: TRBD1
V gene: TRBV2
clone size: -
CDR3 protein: CASSESGTDNQPQHF
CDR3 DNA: TGTGCCAGCAGTGAATCCGGGACAGACAATCAGCCCCAGCATTTT

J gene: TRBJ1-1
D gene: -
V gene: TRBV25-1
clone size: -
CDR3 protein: CASSIRGQNTEAFF
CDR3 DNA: TGTGCCAGCAGCATACGGGGACAGAACACTGAAGCTTTCTTT

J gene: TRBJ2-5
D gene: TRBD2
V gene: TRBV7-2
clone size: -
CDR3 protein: CASSTLAGRHETQYF
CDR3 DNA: TGTGCCAGCAGCACACTAGCGGGGCGCCACGAGACCCAGTACTTC

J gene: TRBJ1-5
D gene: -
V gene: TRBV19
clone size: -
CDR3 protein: CASSILGNQPQHF
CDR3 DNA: TGTGCCAGTAGTATACTAGGCAATCAGCCCCAGCATTTT

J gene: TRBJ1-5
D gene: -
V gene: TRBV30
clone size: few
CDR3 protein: CAWSVRYNQPQHF
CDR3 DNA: TGTGCCTGGAGTGTTCGGTACAATCAGCCCCAGCATTTT

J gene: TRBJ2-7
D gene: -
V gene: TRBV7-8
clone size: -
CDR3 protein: CASSSGSRVYEQYF
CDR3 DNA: TGTGCCAGCAGCTCCGGGAGCCGCGTCTACGAGCAGTACTTC